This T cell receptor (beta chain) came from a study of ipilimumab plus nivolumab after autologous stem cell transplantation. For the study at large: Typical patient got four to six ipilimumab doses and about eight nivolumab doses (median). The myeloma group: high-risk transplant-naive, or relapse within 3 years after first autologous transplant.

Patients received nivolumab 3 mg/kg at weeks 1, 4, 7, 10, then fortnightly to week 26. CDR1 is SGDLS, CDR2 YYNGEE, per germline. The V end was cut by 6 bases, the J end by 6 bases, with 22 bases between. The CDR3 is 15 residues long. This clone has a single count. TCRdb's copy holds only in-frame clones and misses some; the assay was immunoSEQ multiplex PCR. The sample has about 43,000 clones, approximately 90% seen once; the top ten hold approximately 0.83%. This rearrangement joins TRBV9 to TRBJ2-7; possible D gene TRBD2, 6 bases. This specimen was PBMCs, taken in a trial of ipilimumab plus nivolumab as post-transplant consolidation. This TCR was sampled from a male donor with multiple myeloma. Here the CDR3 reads CASTNQAEGLGEQYF. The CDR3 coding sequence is TGTGCCAGCACCAACCAGGCGGAGGGGCTCGGCGAGCAGTACTTC.